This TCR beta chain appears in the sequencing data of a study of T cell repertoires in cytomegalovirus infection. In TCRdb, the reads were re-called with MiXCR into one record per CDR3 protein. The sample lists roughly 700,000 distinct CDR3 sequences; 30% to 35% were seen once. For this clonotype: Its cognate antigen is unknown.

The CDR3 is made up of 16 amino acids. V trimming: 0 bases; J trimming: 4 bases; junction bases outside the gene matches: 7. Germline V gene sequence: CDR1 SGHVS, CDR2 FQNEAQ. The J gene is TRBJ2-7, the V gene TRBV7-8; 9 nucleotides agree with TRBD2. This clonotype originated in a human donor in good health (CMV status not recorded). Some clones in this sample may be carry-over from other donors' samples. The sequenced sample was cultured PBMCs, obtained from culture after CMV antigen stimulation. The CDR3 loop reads CASSLAPRAGGYEQYF. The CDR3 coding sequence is TGTGCCAGCAGCTTAGCCCCCCGCGCGGGAGGGTACGAGCAGTACTTC.